The 4 T cell receptor beta chains below were found in one sample sequenced in a study of post-analysis software for immune sequencing data. Included in the TCR beta cDNA libraries were unique molecular identifiers. TCRdb re-called the PCR reads through MiXCR, storing one row per CDR3 protein. The data hold about 460,000 distinct CDR3 sequences, with 40% to 55% observed a single time. Study-level points and caveats: In patients, about 5 TRBV segments were more frequent than in controls, with TRBV5-6, TRBV5-1 and TRBV20-1 among them.

Their antigens remain unidentified. Sequencing was performed on blood. The receptors were gathered from a girl under 18 with multiple sclerosis.

The DNA for the CDR3 is TGCGCCAGCAGCTTGGAACGTAATGAGCAGTTCTTC. Translation: CASSLERNEQFF. V and J are TRBV5-1 and TRBJ2-1, with unresolved D. The germline gives CDR1 SGHRS, CDR2 YFSETQ. The CDR3 runs to 12 residues. V lost 0 bases and J lost 7, with 5 bases in between.

The V call is TRBV27, the J call TRBJ2-7; D remains unclear. CDR1 and CDR2 (germline): MNHEY, SMNVEV (reference sequence). This CDR3 is 14 amino acids long. The V end was cut by 6 bases, the J end by 3 bases, with 15 bases between. The chain's CDR3 is CASSSPPPNYEQYF. The CDR3 bases are TGTGCCAGCAGCTCCCCTCCGCCTAACTACGAGCAGTACTTC.

This clonotype occurred a few times. The chain couples TRBV7-2 to TRBJ2-1; D is uncertain. This CDR3 has 17 residues. V was pared by 3 bases and J by 0 bases, with 15 bases between. CDR1 SGHTA and CDR2 FQGNSA come from the germline V gene. CDR3 loop: CASSFLTTRSSYNEQFF. As DNA, the CDR3 is TGTGCCAGCAGCTTCTTAACTACAAGAAGCTCCTACAATGAGCAGTTCTTC.

The chain joins TRBV4-2 to TRBJ2-7; 7 bases agree with TRBD2. V lost 4 bases to trimming and J lost 0 bases; unmatched junction nucleotides: 12. The CDR3 runs 17 residues. Per the germline V gene, CDR1 is LGHNA and CDR2 is YNFKEQ. CDR3 loop: CASSPGGTSVRSYEQYF. DNA for the CDR3: TGTGCCAGCAGCCCCGGTGGAACTAGCGTACGCTCCTACGAGCAGTACTTC.